The rows below give T cell receptor beta chains drawn from one sample of a study of blood T cells in healthy people across ages. TCRdb fed the 5' RACE reads into MiXCR, producing one record per CDR3 protein. The sample lists approximately 880,000 distinct CDR3 sequences, 45% to 50% occurring once. Sequencing was carried out using blood. The receptor set was obtained from a man aged 30 to 39 in good health. The CDR3 runs from the conserved cysteine through the conserved F or W. Fields, in order: D gene, V gene, clone size, J gene, CDR3 protein, CDR3 DNA. A D gene is named only where the DNA matches it firmly. Clone size is given for some rows only: seen once, a few or many times, or a class if the clone is expanded.

NA	TRBV4-1	NA	TRBJ1-5	CASSQEERQENQPQHF	TGCGCCAGCAGCCAAGAAGAAAGGCAAGAAAATCAGCCCCAGCATTTT
NA	TRBV12-3/TRBV12-4	NA	TRBJ1-4	CASSDDVGYYNEKLFF	TGTGCCAGCAGCGACGACGTGGGCTACTATAATGAAAAACTGTTTTTT
TRBD1	TRBV7-8	few	TRBJ1-2	CASSFFSGQANYGYTF	TGTGCCAGCAGCTTTTTTTCGGGACAGGCTAATTATGGCTACACCTTC
NA	TRBV28	once	TRBJ1-2	CASSFAEPGRYGYTF	TGTGCCAGCAGTTTTGCAGAACCTGGACGGTATGGCTACACCTTC
TRBD2	TRBV20-1	once	TRBJ2-7	CSARDILAGDLSYEQYF	TGCAGTGCTAGAGATATTCTAGCGGGGGATCTCTCCTACGAGCAGTACTTC
TRBD2	TRBV29-1	NA	TRBJ2-7	CSVIPGTSGMYEQYF	TGCAGCGTTATCCCCGGAACTAGCGGGATGTACGAGCAGTACTTC
NA	TRBV10-3	once	TRBJ2-1	CAISGPETVPIYDEQFF	TGTGCCATCAGTGGACCTGAGACAGTTCCCATTTACGATGAGCAGTTCTTC
TRBD1	TRBV28	NA	TRBJ1-6	CASSSGTGSSPLHF	TGTGCCAGCAGTTCCGGGACAGGGAGTTCACCCCTCCACTTT
NA	TRBV4-1	few	TRBJ2-5	CASQDYQETQYF	TGCGCCAGCCAGGACTACCAAGAGACCCAGTACTTC
NA	TRBV6-2/TRBV6-3	few	TRBJ2-7	CASTTGASSYEQYF	TGTGCCAGCACCACAGGCGCGAGCTCCTACGAGCAGTACTTC
NA	TRBV14	NA	TRBJ1-1	CASGQVGCSAFF	TGTGCCAGCGGCCAAGTGGGCTGCTCAGCTTTCTTT
NA	TRBV7-2	NA	TRBJ2-7	CASSKSTDPYEQYF	TGTGCCAGCAGCAAATCGACGGATCCCTACGAGCAGTACTTC
TRBD1	TRBV24-1	few	TRBJ2-5	CATTPGTGGFETQYF	TGTGCCACCACCCCTGGGACAGGGGGCTTTGAGACCCAGTACTTC
NA	TRBV5-1	many	TRBJ2-7	CASSLDRGYEQYF	TGTGCCAGCAGCCTAGATCGAGGGTACGAGCAGTACTTC
NA	TRBV9	once	TRBJ1-6	CASSASPRTDNSPLHF	TGTGCCAGCAGCGCGAGCCCACGGACAGATAATTCACCCCTCCACTTT
TRBD1	TRBV10-2	few	TRBJ2-5	CASRDREETQYF	TGCGCCAGCAGGGACAGGGAAGAGACCCAGTACTTC
TRBD1	TRBV5-5	NA	TRBJ2-1	CASSLDRGWQFF	TGTGCCAGCAGCTTGGACAGGGGTTGGCAGTTCTTC
TRBD1	TRBV3-1	NA	TRBJ2-7	CASSRDGTANEQYF	TGTGCCAGCAGCCGCGACGGGACAGCAAACGAGCAGTACTTC
NA	TRBV29-1	NA	TRBJ1-2	CSVEDIAGYTF	TGCAGCGTTGAAGATATTGCTGGCTACACCTTC
NA	TRBV12-3/TRBV12-4	NA	TRBJ2-1	CASSQYQRGDEQFF	TGTGCCAGCAGCCAATACCAGAGGGGGGATGAGCAGTTCTTC
NA	TRBV4-1	NA	TRBJ2-5	CASSSYSGPQEETQYF	TGCGCCAGCAGCTCCTATTCGGGACCCCAAGAAGAGACCCAGTACTTC
NA	TRBV24-1	once	TRBJ2-7	CATEEGFSYEQYF	TGTGCCACCGAGGAGGGGTTTTCCTACGAGCAGTACTTC
NA	TRBV20-1	few	TRBJ2-3	CSAKIRGALDTQYF	TGCAGTGCTAAGATCCGGGGGGCCCTAGATACGCAGTATTTT
NA	TRBV5-1	many	TRBJ2-1	CASSASLEPQFF	TGCGCCAGCAGCGCCTCCCTAGAGCCCCAGTTCTTC
NA	TRBV27	NA	TRBJ2-7	CASSFRVRGWYEQYF	TGTGCCAGCAGTTTTCGGGTCAGGGGTTGGTACGAGCAGTACTTC
NA	TRBV4-3	NA	TRBJ2-4	CASSQDTEVFGKNIQYF	TGCGCCAGCAGCCAAGATACCGAGGTATTCGGCAAAAACATTCAGTACTTC
NA	TRBV9	NA	TRBJ1-2	CASSVGLRQDYGYTF	TGTGCCAGCAGCGTAGGGCTAAGGCAGGACTATGGCTACACCTTC